A selection of T cell receptor beta chains follows, all from one sample in a study of T cell responses to AZD1222 COVID-19 vaccine. The data were produced by immunoSEQ multiplex PCR, yet TCRdb's version contains in-frame clones alone and is incomplete. The table records 200,000 to 250,000 clones, around 94% of them present only once. The sequencing used peripheral blood, collected 28 days after the second dose of the MenACWY control vaccine. These receptors were obtained from an adult who received the MenACWY meningococcal vaccine as a control. The CDR3 runs from the conserved cysteine through the conserved F or W. The D gene is left open where the match is weak. Expanded clones get a size class; other rows say once, few or many, or leave the size out.

D gene,CDR3 length,V gene,clone size,J gene,CDR3 DNA,CDR3 protein
.,13,TRBV13,.,TRBJ2-1,TGTGCCAGCAGCTTGGGGACGGGGGCTGAGCAGTTCTTC,CASSLGTGAEQFF
.,17,TRBV28,.,TRBJ1-3,TGTGCCAGCAGGTCCCCATGGAACAGGGAATCTGGAAACACCATATATTTT,CASRSPWNRESGNTIYF
.,14,TRBV27,.,TRBJ1-5,TGTGCCAGCGGGTTCTATGGTGGCAATCAGCCCCAGCATTTT,CASGFYGGNQPQHF
TRBD2,15,TRBV2,.,TRBJ2-1,TGTGCCAGCTTATCCGGACTAGCGGGAGGAAATGAGCAGTTCTTC,CASLSGLAGGNEQFF
.,16,TRBV28,.,TRBJ1-5,TGTGCCAGCAGTTTATGGGGGGCCTTGAGCAATCAGCCCCAGCATTTT,CASSLWGALSNQPQHF
.,12,TRBV2,.,TRBJ2-1,TGTGCCAGCAGAGAACTAGAGGATGAGCAGTTCTTC,CASRELEDEQFF
.,14,TRBV30,.,TRBJ2-2,TGTGCCTGGAGTTCCCCCTATTACACCGGGGAGCTGTTTTTT,CAWSSPYYTGELFF
TRBD1,14,TRBV30,.,TRBJ1-2,TGTGCCTGGAGTACGGGACAGGGGATCTATGGCTACACCTTC,CAWSTGQGIYGYTF
.,13,TRBV7-9,.,TRBJ1-1,TGTGCCAGCAGCTTAGGGGGGAGCACTGAAGCTTTCTTT,CASSLGGSTEAFF
.,14,TRBV30,.,TRBJ1-3,TGTGCCTGGAGTCAGACGGGGCTCCGAAACACCATATATTTT,CAWSQTGLRNTIYF
TRBD1,16,TRBV9,.,TRBJ2-1,TGTGCCAGCAGCGTAGCCCGGACAGGGGGTTCGGATGAGCAGTTCTTC,CASSVARTGGSDEQFF
.,16,TRBV7-9,.,TRBJ1-4,TGTGCCAGCACCCTCCGGGACGGCTCAACTAATGAAAAACTGTTTTTT,CASTLRDGSTNEKLFF
TRBD1,16,TRBV7-9,.,TRBJ2-2,TGTGCCAGCAGTCCGTGGGGACAGCCGAACACCGGGGAGCTGTTTTTT,CASSPWGQPNTGELFF
.,14,TRBV23-1,.,TRBJ1-2,TGCGCCAGCAGCCCAGGGCTTACTAACTATGGCTACACCTTC,CASSPGLTNYGYTF
.,12,TRBV2,.,TRBJ2-7,TGTGCCAGCAGGGACCTTACCTACGAGCAGTACTTC,CASRDLTYEQYF
.,12,TRBV6-4,.,TRBJ2-7,TGTGCCAGCAATGGGAGAACCTACGAGCAGTACTTC,CASNGRTYEQYF
.,13,TRBV11-1,few,TRBJ2-7,TGTGCCAGCAGCACGACGGGAGCCTACGAGCAGTACTTC,CASSTTGAYEQYF
.,15,TRBV27,once,TRBJ2-1,TGTGCCAGCAGTTTATCTCTAGCGATACACAATGAGCAGTTCTTC,CASSLSLAIHNEQFF
.,13,TRBV14,.,TRBJ2-3,TGTGCCAGCAGCCGACTAGGAACAGATACGCAGTATTTT,CASSRLGTDTQYF
.,13,TRBV2,.,TRBJ1-6,TGTGCCAGCAGCTTTTCAGGCCCATCACCCCTCCACTTT,CASSFSGPSPLHF
.,15,TRBV12-2,.,TRBJ1-5,TGTGCAAGTCGCTTAGGAGACAGGGTAAATCAGCCCCAGCATTTT,CASRLGDRVNQPQHF
.,15,TRBV9,.,TRBJ2-3,TGTGCCAGCAGCGTAGCAGGGGGGGTGACAGATACGCAGTATTTT,CASSVAGGVTDTQYF
.,15,TRBV5-1,.,TRBJ1-1,TGCGCCAGCAGCTTGATGGGTCTCCCGAACACTGAAGCTTTCTTT,CASSLMGLPNTEAFF
.,14,TRBV28,.,TRBJ2-7,TGTGCCAGCAGTGCCCCAGGGTTGCCCTACGAGCAGTACTTC,CASSAPGLPYEQYF
.,15,TRBV6-1,.,TRBJ1-3,TGTGCCAGCAGTGAAAGTACAAGCTCTGGAAACACCATATATTTT,CASSESTSSGNTIYF
.,15,TRBV9,.,TRBJ1-5,TGTGCCAGCAGCGTAGGAACAGCAGCTAATCAGCCCCAGCATTTT,CASSVGTAANQPQHF
.,14,TRBV7-9,.,TRBJ1-1,TGTGCCAGCAGCTTAGGTTCGGGAACGGCTGAAGCTTTCTTT,CASSLGSGTAEAFF
.,17,TRBV4-3,.,TRBJ1-3,TGCGCCAGCAGCCAAGAGGCCGGGACAAACTCTGGAAACACCATATATTTT,CASSQEAGTNSGNTIYF
.,13,TRBV13,once,TRBJ1-1,TGTGCCAGCAGCCCACGACAGAACACTGAAGCTTTCTTT,CASSPRQNTEAFF
.,12,TRBV19,.,TRBJ1-2,TGTGCCAGTAGTATGGTGAGCTATGGCTACACCTTC,CASSMVSYGYTF
.,13,TRBV7-2,.,TRBJ2-5,TGTGCCAGCAGCTTAGGGTTCCAAGAGACCCAGTACTTC,CASSLGFQETQYF
.,19,TRBV9,.,TRBJ2-3,TGTGCCAGCAGCGTAGGGAACCGGCCTCCATCCAGAATCACAGATACGCAGTATTTT,CASSVGNRPPSRITDTQYF